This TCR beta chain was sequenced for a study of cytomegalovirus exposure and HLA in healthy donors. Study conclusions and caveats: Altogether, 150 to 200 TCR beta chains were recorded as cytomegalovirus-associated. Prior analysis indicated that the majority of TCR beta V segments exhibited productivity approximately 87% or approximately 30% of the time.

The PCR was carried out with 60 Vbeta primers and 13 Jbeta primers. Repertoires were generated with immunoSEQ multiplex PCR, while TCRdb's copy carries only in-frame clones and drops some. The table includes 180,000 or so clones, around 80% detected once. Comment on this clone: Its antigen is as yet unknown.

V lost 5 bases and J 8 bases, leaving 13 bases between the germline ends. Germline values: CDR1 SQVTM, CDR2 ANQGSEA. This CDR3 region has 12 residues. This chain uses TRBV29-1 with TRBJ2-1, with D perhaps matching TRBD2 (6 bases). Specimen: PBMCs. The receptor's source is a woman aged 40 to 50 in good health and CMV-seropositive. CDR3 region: CSVRRGSYEQFF. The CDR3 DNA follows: TGCAGCGTTAGGAGGGGTAGCTATGAGCAGTTCTTC.